These 11 T cell receptor beta chains were all obtained from the same sample, sequenced in a study of graft-versus-host responses after intestinal transplantation. Repertoires were generated with immunoSEQ multiplex PCR, while TCRdb's copy carries only in-frame clones and drops some. The repertoire has under 100,000 clones, 92% of them found once; the top ten carry about 0.44%. No antigens are known for them. The input for sequencing was unstimulated CD8+ T cells sorted from spleen or lymph node cells, taken before transplant. The receptors originated from a human donor who was the organ donor for an intestinal transplant.

This sequence joins TRBV9 and TRBJ1-6, with unresolved D. The V gene lost 7 bases and the J gene lost 10 bases, with 15 bases spanning the gap. Germline V CDR1 and CDR2: SGDLS, YYNGEE. The CDR3 sequence is 13 residues long. Written as DNA, the CDR3 is TGTGCCAGCGGCGAGGCGGGGAGGTCACCCCTCCACTTT. As protein: CASGEAGRSPLHF.

The chain links TRBV10-3 to TRBJ2-3; D is perhaps TRBD1 (5 bases). Trimming cost V 6 bases and J 2 bases, with 9 bases left between them. Looked up from germline, CDR1 is ENHRY and CDR2 is SYGVKD. The CDR3 length is 13 residues. CDR3 residues: CAIRIRATDTQYF. The CDR3 bases are TGTGCCATCAGAATCAGGGCCACAGATACGCAGTATTTT.

The genes are TRBV4-3 and TRBJ1-2, with 8 bases aligning to TRBD1. CDR3 length: 13 residues. V lost 3 bases and J lost 13; bases outside the gene matches: 10. Germline V CDR1 and CDR2: LGHNA, YSLEER. The CDR3 DNA reads as TGCGCCAGCAGCCAGGGCAGGGGGCTAACTATCACCTTC. It codes for CASSQGRGLTITF.

CDR3 DNA: TGTGCCAGCAGTATGCCGCTAGCGCCGCTCTACGAGCAGTACTTC. Translated, it gives CASSMPLAPLYEQYF. The V call is TRBV7-9, the J call TRBJ2-7; D is possibly TRBD2 (6 bases). The CDR3 covers 15 residues. The ends were cut back, 6 bases at V and 3 bases at J, with 18 bases in the middle. From germline, CDR1 is SEHNR and CDR2 FQNEAQ (reference sequence).

The chain combines TRBV7-3 with TRBJ2-7; 7 nucleotides match TRBD2. Per germline, CDR1 SGHTA and CDR2 FQGTGA. The CDR3 is 14 amino acids. V lost 3 bases, J lost 6 bases, and 8 bases stayed unmatched. As DNA, the CDR3 is TGTGCCAGCAGCTTTGCCAGCGGGGCGGGCGAGCAGTACTTC. Protein: CASSFASGAGEQYF.

The chain combines TRBV4-2 with TRBJ2-5; TRBD1 matches at 7 bases. Germline V gene lookup returns CDR1 LGHNA and CDR2 YNFKEQ. This CDR3 contains 14 residues. V lost 4 bases to trimming and J lost 2 bases; unmatched junction nucleotides: 4. Here the CDR3 DNA reads TGTGCCAGCAGCCCCCGGGACAGTCAAGAGACCCAGTACTTC. Amino acid sequence: CASSPRDSQETQYF.

V and J are TRBV13 and TRBJ2-7; 13 positions agree with TRBD2. This CDR3 is built from 16 residues. Germline CDR1 PRHDT, CDR2 FYEKMQ (reference sequence). Losses at the gene ends were 4 bases for V and 4 bases for J; bases not matched to a gene: 7. The CDR3 reads CASSSRTSGGRYEQYF. The CDR3 DNA follows: TGTGCCAGCAGCTCGAGGACTAGCGGGGGCCGATACGAGCAGTACTTC.

The V gene is TRBV18, the J gene TRBJ2-3; 11 bases are shared with TRBD1. The germline V gene encodes CDR1 KGHSH and CDR2 LQKENI. J lost 4 bases, V lost 5 bases, and 2 bases had no gene match. The CDR3 consists of 14 residues. This chain's CDR3 is CASSRTGGADTQYF. CDR3 nucleotides: TGTGCCAGCTCAAGGACAGGGGGCGCAGATACGCAGTATTTT.

The chain is built from TRBV19 and TRBJ2-7; weak D call: TRBD2 (5 bases). Germline V gene sequence: CDR1 LNHDA, CDR2 SQIVND (reference sequence). Trimming cost V 5 bases and J 2 bases, with 16 bases left between them. The CDR3 is made up of 15 amino acids. This chain's CDR3 is CASSFLSSAPYEQYF. DNA of the CDR3: TGTGCCAGTAGTTTCCTGAGTAGCGCGCCCTACGAGCAGTACTTC.

The chain recombines TRBV12-5 with TRBJ1-2; weak D call: TRBD1 (6 bases). Trimming removed 5 bases from V and 6 bases from J, with 16 bases in between. CDR3 length equals 14 residues. Per germline, CDR1 LGHNT and CDR2 FRNRAP. CDR3 amino acids: CASGPLRGLDGYTF. CDR3 in DNA: TGTGCTAGTGGTCCCCTCAGGGGTTTAGATGGCTACACCTTC.

The chain links TRBV9 to TRBJ2-1, with a tentative D call TRBD1 (6 bases). V dropped 3 bases and J dropped 4 bases, with 11 bases sitting between them. Germline CDR1 reads SGDLS; CDR2 reads YYNGEE. The CDR3 runs to 14 residues. The CDR3 coding sequence is TGTGCCAGCAGCGAAGACAGGATTTACAATGAGCAGTTCTTC. Its translation is CASSEDRIYNEQFF.